This TCR beta chain was documented in a study of blood T cell repertoires in COVID-19. Study-level information: The study drew acute and convalescent COVID-19 samples from the United States, Italy and Spain.

The table came from immunoSEQ multiplex PCR; TCRdb's copy has only in-frame clones and leaves some out. Of 200,000 to 300,000 clones in the sample, approximately 89% were seen once. The CDR3 has 15 residues. The germline gives CDR1 LGHDT, CDR2 YNNKEL (reference sequence). The junction had 6 bases not matched to a gene; V was cut back by 1 base and J by 5 bases. V and J are TRBV3-1 (or the pseudogene TRBV3-2) and TRBJ2-5, with 8 bases identical to TRBD2. Sequences were obtained from peripheral blood. The receptor was derived from a middle-aged man who had recovered from COVID-19. In nucleotides, the CDR3 is TGTGCCAGCAGCCAAGTATCCGGGAGGGGGGAGACCCAGTACTTC. It encodes CASSQVSGRGETQYF.